Listed below are T cell receptor beta chains from one sample, sequenced in a study of blood T cell repertoires in COVID-19. The method was immunoSEQ multiplex PCR; TCRdb's version includes in-frame clones alone and lacks a portion of them. Counted here are 200,000 or so clones, 65% to 90% occurring once; the ten biggest clones make up around 13%. The source material was peripheral blood. These receptors were collected from a human donor in a cohort sampled during active COVID-19. The CDR3 runs from the conserved cysteine through the conserved F or W.

V gene,J gene,CDR3 protein
TRBV21-1,TRBJ2-7,CASSIRPYYEQYF
TRBV19,TRBJ2-7,CASSMVQFNEQYF
TRBV6-4,TRBJ2-2,CASSEGRGLAGGSGTGELFF
TRBV19,TRBJ2-1,CASSHLDSYNEQFF
TRBV6-6,TRBJ1-1,CASTIDSRPEAFF
TRBV7-9,TRBJ1-4,CASSSIGQVQSEKLFF
TRBV5-8,TRBJ1-1,CASSLMEFEANTEAFF
TRBV27,TRBJ1-2,CASRGDRGGYGYTF
TRBV6-1,TRBJ2-1,CASSEAWGRSYNEQFF
TRBV19,TRBJ2-7,CASSPGLAGAYEQYF
TRBV10-1,TRBJ2-3,CASSEGGLAATDTQYF
TRBV12-3/TRBV12-4,TRBJ2-1,CATGTSGSHEQFF
TRBV29-1,TRBJ2-4,CSVVRVQGNIQYF
TRBV3-1/TRBV3-2,TRBJ2-3,CASSFHLAGGLQYF
TRBV28,TRBJ1-6,CASSLDRVNSPLHF
TRBV19,TRBJ1-2,CASKVGQGYGYTF
TRBV2,TRBJ2-7,CATGTGFYEQYF
TRBV19,TRBJ2-2,CASRMIREHTGELFF
TRBV7-6,TRBJ2-1,CASSLAGQGANNEQFF
TRBV6-5,TRBJ1-5,CASSVTGSVGQPQHF
TRBV3-1/TRBV3-2,TRBJ2-2,CASSLAIKNTGELFF
TRBV6-5,TRBJ2-7,CASGVLAGGSPEQYF
TRBV3-1/TRBV3-2,TRBJ2-5,CASSQKAGHGLGLETQYF
TRBV18,TRBJ1-2,CASSRQGDYGYTF
TRBV29-1,TRBJ2-7,CSVGQGDFSYEQYF
TRBV18,TRBJ2-5,CASSTVRGEKETQYF
TRBV18,TRBJ1-6,CASSPSTDYNSPLHF
TRBV12-3/TRBV12-4,TRBJ2-1,CASSLGTGNEQFF
TRBV30,TRBJ1-2,CAWSATLTGGAGGYTF